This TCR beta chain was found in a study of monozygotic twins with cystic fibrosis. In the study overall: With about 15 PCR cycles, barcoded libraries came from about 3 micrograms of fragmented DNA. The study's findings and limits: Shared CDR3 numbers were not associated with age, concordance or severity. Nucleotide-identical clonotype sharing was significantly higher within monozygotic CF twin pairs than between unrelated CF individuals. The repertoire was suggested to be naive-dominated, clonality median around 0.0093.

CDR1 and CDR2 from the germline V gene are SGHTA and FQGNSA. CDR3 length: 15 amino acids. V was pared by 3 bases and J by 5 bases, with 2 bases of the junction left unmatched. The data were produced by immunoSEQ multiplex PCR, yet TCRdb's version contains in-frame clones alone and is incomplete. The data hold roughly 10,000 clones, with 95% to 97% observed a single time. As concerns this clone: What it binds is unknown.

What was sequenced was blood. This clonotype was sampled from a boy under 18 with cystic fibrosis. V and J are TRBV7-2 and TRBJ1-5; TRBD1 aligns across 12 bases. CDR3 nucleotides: TGTGCCAGCAGCTTCGGGACAGGGGGCCATCAGCCCCAGCATTTT. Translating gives CASSFGTGGHQPQHF.